This TCR beta chain came from a study of blood T cells in healthy people across ages. This clonotype appeared many times. The antigen is not known. Per sample, a minimum of 6.5 million PBMCs were isolated. Study-wide results and limits: The long-lived group displayed more naive CD4+ cells, plus higher diversity, than the aged donors did. Roughly linear age-related decline in beta diversity appeared, significant by age around 42.

Germline V gene sequence: CDR1 DFQATT, CDR2 SNEGSKA (reference sequence). V shed 3 bases and J 4 bases; nucleotides not matched to a gene: 2. The CDR3 runs to 13 residues. A second roughly 6 to 11 cycle PCR used barcoded and J-beta primers. TCRdb analysed the 5' RACE reads with MiXCR anew, one entry per CDR3 protein. The sample shows fewer than 800,000 distinct CDR3 sequences, 20% to 25% of them seen only once. This rearrangement joins TRBV20-1 to TRBJ2-7, with 11 bases aligning to TRBD2. Material: blood. The sequence derives from a man between 65 and 79 years old in good health. The CDR3, as DNA: TGCAGTGCTAGGGGACTAGCGGTTTACGAGCAGTACTTC. Translation: CSARGLAVYEQYF.